This T cell receptor beta chain comes out of a study of PD-1 blockade in classical Hodgkin lymphoma. With 4 bases clipped from V and 14 bases from J, the junction kept 14 bases outside the gene matches. This CDR3 contains 13 residues. The germline V gene encodes CDR1 SGHRS and CDR2 YFSETQ. Method: immunoSEQ multiplex PCR; TCRdb's copy keeps in-frame clones and lacks some. This table has 35,000 to 50,000 clones, approximately 67% appearing once. Time point specified: cycle 4 day 1 (C4D1), after less than 7 weeks of nivolumab. With no exception, relapse followed autologous stem cell transplantation in all patients, and brentuximab vedotin exposure varied.

The sequencing used peripheral blood mononuclear cells (PBMCs), collected before the fourth cycle of nivolumab. This TCR came from a human donor with classical Hodgkin lymphoma. The V call is TRBV5-1, the J call TRBJ1-2; 7 positions match TRBD1. CDR3 in DNA: TGCGCCAGCAGCATAGCCTTGACAGGGAACCCGACCTTC. Translation: CASSIALTGNPTF.